This T cell receptor (beta chain) emerged from a study of response to subunit inactivated influenza vaccine. MiXCR, run by TCRdb on the RT-PCR reads, gives a single entry per CDR3 protein. The data hold some 520,000 distinct CDR3 sequences, with more than 15% observed a single time. In its sample, this clonotype was seen once. Germline CDR1 DFQATT, CDR2 SNEGSKA (reference sequence). The CDR3 length is 13 residues. Trimming took 1 base from V and 4 from J, leaving 10 bases between them. V usage is TRBV20-1 and J usage is TRBJ1-1; D uncertain. The clonotype was recovered from a man aged 50-75 years who received an inactivated influenza vaccine. Sequenced here: CD4+ T cells sorted from PBMCs, sampled less than 30 months after vaccination. This CDR3 is CSARVWDSTEAFF. Here the CDR3 DNA reads TGCAGTGCTAGAGTATGGGATAGCACTGAAGCTTTCTTT.